The 26 T cell receptor beta chains reported below all come from one sample, sequenced in a study of shared clonotypes between healthy human individuals (dated by TCRdb to about 2020). Library method: the immunoSEQ multiplex PCR assay. TCRdb holds this immuneACCESS table with in-frame rearrangements only. Some clones are missing; in checked studies, unresolved V genes explain under half, and the rest has no known cause. This sample gives fewer than 850,000 clones in total; 72% of them show up just once. The ten largest clones represent approximately 2% of the sample. The sequenced material came from memory CD4+ T cells sorted from blood. The meaning of the sample's cell subset or site label: CD45RA-negative fraction. The receptors here all came from a woman aged 30 to 39 in good health.

The chain employs TRBV27 and TRBJ2-1, with D unclear. The germline V and J ends were trimmed by 10 bases and 0 bases, with 13 bases remaining between them. Germline CDR1 and CDR2: MNHEY and SMNVEV (reference sequence). CDR3 size: 14 residues. The CDR3 here is CATGAYLSYNEQFF. CDR3 DNA sequence: TGTGCCACCGGAGCGTACCTCTCCTACAATGAGCAGTTCTTC.

This clone was seen only once. V is TRBV29-1 and J is TRBJ1-1, with D hard to call. This CDR3 comprises 10 residues. Trimming took off 6 bases at V and 10 bases at J, with 12 bases between the two ends. Germline V gene sequence: CDR1 SQVTM, CDR2 ANQGSEA. This CDR3 reads CSVDDRLAFF. The CDR3 nucleotides read TGCAGCGTGGACGACCGACTAGCTTTCTTT.

This chain links TRBV5-1 with TRBJ2-3; 7 bases are a match to TRBD2. The CDR3 runs 16 residues. After removal of 5 bases from V and 4 bases from J, the junction contained 13 bases not matched to a gene. Germline V lookup: CDR1 SGHRS, CDR2 YFSETQ. DNA for the CDR3: TGCGCCAGCAGACCCCCTGGGCTAGCGGCCCCAGATACGCAGTATTTT. Its protein is CASRPPGLAAPDTQYF.

V is TRBV28 and J is TRBJ1-3; perhaps TRBD1 as D (5 bases). V gave up 6 bases and J gave up 5 bases, with 11 bases separating them. This CDR3 comprises 13 residues. The germline V gene encodes CDR1 MDHEN and CDR2 SYDVKM. The CDR3 sequence is CASRGVPRNTIYF. The CDR3 bases are TGTGCCAGCAGGGGGGTTCCTCGAAACACCATATATTTT.

This sequence joins TRBV10-3 and TRBJ2-7; D might be TRBD2 (6 bases). Per the germline V gene, CDR1 is ENHRY and CDR2 is SYGVKD. The V and J ends lost 6 bases and 2 bases respectively, with 11 bases between them. The CDR3 runs 13 residues. CDR3 coding DNA: TGTGCCATCAGCGTAGCGGCGACCTACGAGCAGTACTTC. Encoded protein: CAISVAATYEQYF.

This clone was observed once. The chain couples TRBV5-1 to TRBJ2-1; D unclear. Germline loops: CDR1 SGHRS, CDR2 YFSETQ. The ends were cut back, 0 bases at V and 5 bases at J, with 12 bases in the middle. This CDR3 has 15 amino acids. In nucleotides, the CDR3 is TGCGCCAGCAGCTTGGAGTTTAGGCAAGACAATGAGCAGTTCTTC. Residues: CASSLEFRQDNEQFF. Based on the CDR3 plus reference TRBV5-1 and TRBJ2-1, the full variable domain is KAGVTQTPRYLIKTRGQQVTLSCSPISGHRSVSWYQQTPGQGLQFLFEYFSETQRNKGNFPGRFSGRQFSNSRSEMNVSTLELGDSALYLCASSLEFRQDNEQFFGPGTRLTVL.

This clone appeared a single time. This chain joins TRBV6-1 and TRBJ2-7; 13 positions match TRBD2. After removal of 4 bases from V and 3 bases from J, the junction contained 3 bases not matched to a gene. The CDR3 has 15 residues. Germline CDR1 is MNHNS and CDR2 is SASEGT. CDR3 coding DNA: TGTGCCAGCAGTGCAAGGACTAGCGGGAGCTACGAGCAGTACTTC. Translating gives CASSARTSGSYEQYF.

V is TRBV2 and J is TRBJ1-3, with TRBD1 identical over 9 bases. The CDR3 contains 14 residues. Germline V gene data show CDR1 as SNHLY and CDR2 as FYNNEI. V lost 3 bases and J lost 8; bases outside the gene matches: 5. The CDR3 is CASSEVDRGHTIYF. CDR3 DNA: TGTGCCAGCAGTGAGGTGGACAGGGGACACACCATATATTTT.

This chain uses TRBV5-1 with TRBJ2-5; D gene ambiguous. V was cut by 3 bases and J by 3 bases, with 3 bases left in between. This CDR3 comprises 11 residues. Germline assignment: CDR1 SGHRS and CDR2 YFSETQ. The CDR3 sequence: CASSYEETQYF. The CDR3 DNA is TGCGCCAGCAGCTACGAAGAGACCCAGTACTTC.

The gene calls are TRBV2 and TRBJ1-4; TRBD1 might be the D (5 bases). CDR3 length: 14 amino acids. The germline V gene has CDR1 SNHLY and CDR2 FYNNEI. The V end was cut by 8 bases, the J end by 5 bases, with 15 bases between. Here the CDR3 reads CASSGQTANEKLFF. CDR3 DNA sequence: TGTGCCAGCTCTGGACAAACCGCCAATGAAAAACTGTTTTTT.

The J gene is TRBJ2-7, the V gene TRBV5-1; TRBD1 matches 11 bases. This CDR3 has 17 amino acids. The V and J ends lost 3 bases and 2 bases, in that order; junction bases with no gene match: 10. The V gene's germline CDR1 is SGHRS and CDR2 YFSETQ. CDR3 protein: CASSWDPGQGGTYEQYF. The CDR3 bases are TGCGCCAGCAGCTGGGATCCGGGACAGGGGGGTACCTACGAGCAGTACTTC.

About this clone: Other DNA sequences of this sample code for an identical CDR3. The CDR3 DNA is TGTGCCAGCTCACCGGCTGGAGGATACGAGCAGTACTTC. Translating it yields CASSPAGGYEQYF. This chain connects TRBV18 to TRBJ2-7, with a tentative D call TRBD2 (5 bases). This CDR3 has 13 amino acids. The V end lost 3 bases, the J end lost 4 bases, and 10 bases lay between the germline ends. The germline gives CDR1 KGHSH, CDR2 LQKENI.

In this sample, this clone turned up a few times. The CDR3 here is CASSHNNQPQHF. In DNA, the CDR3 is TGTGCCAGCAGTCATAACAATCAGCCCCAGCATTTT. V is TRBV6-1 and J is TRBJ1-5; D is unclear. The CDR3 is 12 amino acids. The germline V and J ends were trimmed by 5 bases and 3 bases, with 5 bases remaining between them. The germline CDR1 and CDR2 sequences are MNHNS and SASEGT.

The chain has TRBV18 and TRBJ2-5; 13 bases align to TRBD2. This CDR3 has 15 amino acids. The V and J ends lost 6 bases and 8 bases, in that order; junction bases with no gene match: 9. Per germline, CDR1 KGHSH and CDR2 LQKENI. CDR3 DNA: TGTGCCAGCTCGAAGACGGGACTAGCGGGGAATACCCAGTACTTC. As protein: CASSKTGLAGNTQYF.

This chain joins TRBV28 and TRBJ2-7; no clear D. V lost 6 bases to trimming and J lost 6 bases, with 12 bases between them. Germline CDR1 MDHEN, CDR2 SYDVKM. The CDR3 contains 12 residues. The CDR3 DNA is TGTGCCAGCAGCAAGCCATGGGGCGAGCAGTACTTC. It specifies CASSKPWGEQYF.

V and J are TRBV2 and TRBJ1-5; TRBD1 aligns across 9 bases. This CDR3 spans 17 amino acids. V dropped 6 bases and J dropped 3; count of bases not matched to a gene: 12. CDR1 and CDR2 from the germline V gene are SNHLY and FYNNEI. The CDR3 loop reads CASRADRDRAYNQPQHF. The CDR3 nucleotides are TGTGCCAGCAGGGCGGATCGGGACAGGGCCTACAATCAGCCCCAGCATTTT.

This chain connects TRBV5-1 to TRBJ2-5; D is possibly TRBD2 (6 bases). This CDR3 is 14 amino acids long. CDR1 and CDR2 from the germline V gene are SGHRS and YFSETQ. Deletions cut 5 bases from V and 2 bases from J, with 13 bases between. The CDR3 is CASRTGSAQETQYF. CDR3 sequence (DNA): TGCGCCAGCAGGACCGGGAGCGCTCAAGAGACCCAGTACTTC.

This clone has just a few counts. The rearrangement links TRBV15 to TRBJ2-7; D possibly corresponds to TRBD1 (6 bases). This CDR3 has 14 residues. Germline V gene lookup returns CDR1 LNHNV and CDR2 YYDKDF (reference sequence). V lost 0 bases to trimming and J lost 5 bases, with 11 bases between them. CDR3 amino acids: CATSRDRPGDEQYF. For the CDR3, the DNA is TGTGCCACCAGCAGAGATCGTCCAGGGGACGAGCAGTACTTC.

The chain links TRBV5-1 to TRBJ1-1, with D perhaps TRBD1 (6 bases). Germline assignment: CDR1 SGHRS and CDR2 YFSETQ. The CDR3 spans 14 residues. Trimming shortened V by 4 bases and J by 3 bases, and 13 bases separated the two germline ends. The CDR3 nucleotides are TGCGCCAGCAGCCTCACAGGGTATGACACTGAAGCTTTCTTT. This translates into CASSLTGYDTEAFF.

V usage is TRBV19 and J usage is TRBJ2-1, with D unresolved. Germline values: CDR1 LNHDA, CDR2 SQIVND (reference sequence). The CDR3 is 14 residues long. Trimming removed 7 bases at V and 0 bases at J, with 10 bases between. As DNA, the CDR3 is TGTGCCAGTATGGACCAGCACTCCTACAATGAGCAGTTCTTC. Protein: CASMDQHSYNEQFF.

Concerning this clone itself: Within the sample, other DNA sequences also encode this same CDR3. The V gene is TRBV27, the J gene TRBJ2-7; 8 nucleotides match TRBD2. V dropped 5 bases and J dropped 2; count of bases not matched to a gene: 8. The CDR3 is made up of 15 amino acids. Germline V lookup: CDR1 MNHEY, CDR2 SMNVEV (reference sequence). This CDR3 reads CASSPQLAGTYEQYF. The CDR3, as DNA: TGTGCCAGCAGTCCCCAATTAGCGGGAACCTACGAGCAGTACTTC.

The chain combines TRBV6-1 with TRBJ2-5; 11 bases line up with TRBD2. V lost 0 bases to trimming and J lost 7 bases; unmatched junction nucleotides: 10. The CDR3 is 17 amino acids. Germline V lookup: CDR1 MNHNS, CDR2 SASEGT. The CDR3 region is CASSEAVNSGRAGTQYF. The CDR3 DNA reads TGTGCCAGCAGTGAAGCCGTTAATAGCGGGAGGGCCGGGACCCAGTACTTC.

The J gene is TRBJ2-1, the V gene TRBV5-1; no firm D call. V was cut by 4 bases and J by 0 bases, with 8 bases left in between. This CDR3 is built from 14 residues. Germline V gene data show CDR1 as SGHRS and CDR2 as YFSETQ. The CDR3, as DNA: TGCGCCAGCAGCAATCCTAGCTCCTACAATGAGCAGTTCTTC. This codes for CASSNPSSYNEQFF.

The chain couples TRBV28 to TRBJ2-6; TRBD2 is a possible D gene (5 bases). Trimming pared 3 bases from V and 0 bases from J, leaving 6 bases between. CDR3 length: 15 amino acids. The germline CDR1 and CDR2 sequences are MDHEN and SYDVKM. CDR3 amino acids: CASSLGASGANVLTF. The CDR3 bases are TGTGCCAGCAGTTTGGGAGCCTCTGGGGCCAACGTCCTGACTTTC.

This chain joins TRBV6-5 and TRBJ2-3, with D hard to call. The CDR3 length is 15 residues. From germline, CDR1 is MNHEY and CDR2 SVGAGI. Trimming shortened V by 4 bases and J by 1 base, and 12 bases separated the two germline ends. The CDR3 sequence is CASSSPRWGTDTQYF. For the CDR3, the DNA is TGTGCCAGCAGTTCACCCCGGTGGGGCACAGATACGCAGTATTTT.

This clone has at least ten counts. The chain employs TRBV9 and TRBJ1-2, with a weak D call TRBD1 (6 bases). CDR1 SGDLS and CDR2 YYNGEE come from the germline V gene. V was pared by 4 bases and J by 11 bases, with 21 bases between. The CDR3 covers 14 residues. Here the CDR3 DNA reads TGTGCCAGCAGCCCCCGGGACACGGCTCTGGGATACACCTTC. Translation: CASSPRDTALGYTF.